A single sample is the source of the 20 T cell receptor beta chains below, sequenced in a study of cytomegalovirus exposure and HLA in healthy donors. The PCR used 60 Vbeta and 13 Jbeta primers. The table came from immunoSEQ multiplex PCR; TCRdb's copy has only in-frame clones and leaves some out. The sample lists about 130,000 clones; roughly four fifths were seen once. Specimen: PBMCs. Every receptor here comes from a middle-aged woman in good health and CMV-seropositive.

Turning to this clone: One end of the junction is discordant with germline, which a read error may explain. This chain uses TRBV7-9 with TRBJ2-3; D ambiguous. CDR1 and CDR2 from the germline V gene are SEHNR and FQNEAQ (reference sequence). This CDR3 has 14 amino acids. In nucleotides, the CDR3 is TGTTCCAGCAGCTTAGGGCCTAGCACAGATACGCAGTATTTT. This sequence encodes CSSSLGPSTDTQYF.

In its sample, this clone was seen a few times. This chain uses TRBV5-1 with TRBJ1-6; 9 bases are a match to TRBD1. CDR3 length equals 13 residues. With V trimmed by 0 bases and J by 19 bases, 8 bases remained unmatched. Per germline, CDR1 SGHRS and CDR2 YFSETQ. The CDR3 loop is CASSLVGDRVHHF. CDR3 in DNA: TGCGCCAGCAGCTTGGTTGGGGACAGGGTGCATCACTTT.

This clone was detected only a few times. The chain combines TRBV5-1 with TRBJ2-2, with D perhaps matching TRBD1 (5 bases). The V and J ends lost 4 bases and 2 bases respectively, with 9 bases between them. The germline V gene encodes CDR1 SGHRS and CDR2 YFSETQ. This CDR3 spans 14 amino acids. CDR3 bases: TGCGCCAGCAGCATGCAGGGTAACACCGGGGAGCTGTTTTTT. Translation gives CASSMQGNTGELFF.

The rearrangement uses TRBV28 and TRBJ2-5; TRBD1 matches 7 bases. Gene TRBJ2-7 matches the end of the DNA better, so the J call may be wrong. Germline CDR1 MDHEN, CDR2 SYDVKM. This CDR3 region has 15 residues. CDR3: CASSLREGAVGEQYF. CDR3 nucleotides: TGTGCCAGCAGTTTACGTGAGGGGGCTGTTGGCGAGCAGTACTTC.

V and J are TRBV2 and TRBJ2-1, with 7 bases lining up with TRBD2. The CDR3 runs to 15 residues. From germline, CDR1 is SNHLY and CDR2 FYNNEI. The ends lost 5 bases at V and 3 bases at J; junction bases unmatched: 7. This CDR3 reads CASSRGDGIYNEQFF. Written as DNA, the CDR3 is TGTGCCAGCAGTCGGGGGGACGGAATCTACAATGAGCAGTTCTTC.

The V and J genes are TRBV6-5 and TRBJ2-1, with D tentatively TRBD2 (5 bases). This CDR3 is 15 amino acids long. Trimming shortened V by 2 bases and J by 5 bases, and 13 bases separated the two germline ends. Germline CDR1 reads MNHEY; CDR2 reads SVGAGI. The CDR3: CASSYNPGINNEQFF. In nucleotides, the CDR3 is TGTGCCAGCAGTTACAATCCCGGGATTAACAATGAGCAGTTCTTC.

The rearrangement uses TRBV12-5 and TRBJ2-5, with 10 bases lining up with TRBD2. The end of the DNA is better explained by TRBJ2-7, so the J call may be wrong. CDR3 size: 15 residues. Germline CDR1 LGHNT, CDR2 FRNRAP. The DNA for the CDR3 is TGTGCTAGTGGTTTGGTAGGACTAGCGGACTACGAGCAGTACTTC. It specifies CASGLVGLADYEQYF.

This chain joins TRBV5-1 and TRBJ2-5; a weak D match, TRBD2 (6 bases). The J call is in doubt because the DNA end fits TRBJ2-7 better. This CDR3 has 13 amino acids. Germline CDR1 SGHRS, CDR2 YFSETQ. CDR3 protein: CASSFGGAYEQYF. The CDR3 region has the DNA TGCGCCAGCAGCTTCGGGGGAGCCTACGAGCAGTACTTC.

The chain is built from TRBV30 and TRBJ2-1, with 8 bases that match TRBD2. Germline V CDR1 and CDR2: GTSNPN, SVGIG (reference sequence). The CDR3 is made up of 13 amino acids. Trimming removed 2 bases from V and 5 bases from J; junction bases left unmatched: 2. The CDR3 DNA reads TGTGCCTGGAGTTTACTAGCGGACAATGAGCAGTTCTTC. This sequence encodes CAWSLLADNEQFF.

The table lists this clone with a few counts. The chain uses TRBV27 and TRBJ2-7, with TRBD1 matching 9 bases. The CDR3 sequence is 16 residues long. In germline, CDR1 is MNHEY, CDR2 SMNVEV (reference sequence). After removal of 0 bases from V and 6 bases from J, the junction contained 9 bases not matched to a gene. The chain's CDR3 is CASSLSWDRVRVEQYF. CDR3 DNA: TGTGCCAGCAGTTTATCTTGGGACAGGGTGCGGGTCGAGCAGTACTTC.

The chain has TRBV28 and TRBJ1-2, with TRBD1 identical over 7 bases. The germline V gene encodes CDR1 MDHEN and CDR2 SYDVKM. There are 14 residues in the CDR3. J was trimmed by 5 bases and V by 4 bases; bases with no gene match: 7. CDR3 in amino acids: CASSSPSGQYGYTF. CDR3 nucleotides: TGTGCCAGCAGTTCCCCCTCGGGACAGTATGGCTACACCTTC.

The V gene is TRBV2, the J gene TRBJ1-2; D remains ambiguous. Germline loops: CDR1 SNHLY, CDR2 FYNNEI. This CDR3 contains 10 residues. Deletions cut 6 bases from V and 8 bases from J, with 7 bases between. Here the CDR3 reads CASRELGYTF. DNA for the CDR3: TGTGCCAGCAGGGAGTTGGGCTACACCTTC.

V is TRBV29-1 and J is TRBJ2-4; 8 bases are shared with TRBD1. The CDR3 is made up of 11 amino acids. The junction had 6 bases not matched to a gene; V was cut back by 7 bases and J by 10 bases. The germline gives CDR1 SQVTM, CDR2 ANQGSEA. The CDR3 DNA follows: TGCAGCGGGCAACAGGGGGAAATTCAGTACTTC. Translating gives CSGQQGEIQYF.

This chain uses TRBV9 with TRBJ2-5; 12 bases are a match to TRBD2. The CDR3 covers 17 residues. In germline, CDR1 is SGDLS, CDR2 YYNGEE. V lost 4 bases, J lost 4 bases, and 11 bases stayed unmatched. The CDR3 loop is CASSSSVTSGSSETQYF. CDR3 coding DNA: TGTGCCAGCAGCTCCTCCGTGACTAGCGGGAGTTCAGAGACCCAGTACTTC.

V usage is TRBV6-1 and J usage is TRBJ2-1; D is possibly TRBD2 (5 bases). Germline V gene sequence: CDR1 MNHNS, CDR2 SASEGT. Trimming took off 8 bases at V and 8 bases at J, with 16 bases between the two ends. The length of the CDR3 is 13 residues. Here the CDR3 reads CASLGRGFYEQFF. The CDR3 bases are TGTGCCAGCCTGGGGAGAGGGTTCTATGAGCAGTTCTTC.

The rearrangement uses TRBV12-5 and TRBJ2-5; 14 bases fit TRBD2. From germline, CDR1 is LGHNT and CDR2 FRNRAP. This CDR3 contains 16 residues. V was pared by 5 bases and J by 4 bases, with 6 bases of the junction left unmatched. CDR3 nucleotide sequence: TGTGCTAGTGGTCTCGAGACTAGCGGGAGGGGAGAGACCCAGTACTTC. Its translation: CASGLETSGRGETQYF.

The CDR3 DNA reads as TGCAGCGTGGATCCCGGGACAGGGCTAAACACTGAAGCTTTCTTT. It codes for CSVDPGTGLNTEAFF. The rearrangement joins TRBV29-1 to TRBJ1-1; TRBD1 matches at 9 bases. Losses at the gene ends were 6 bases for V and 2 bases for J; bases not matched to a gene: 10. The CDR3 is 15 amino acids. Germline assignment: CDR1 SQVTM and CDR2 ANQGSEA.

This chain links TRBV5-1 with TRBJ1-6; D perhaps matches TRBD1 (6 bases). Deletions cut 4 bases from V and 8 bases from J, with 10 bases between. This CDR3 has 13 residues. Germline V gene sequence: CDR1 SGHRS, CDR2 YFSETQ. The DNA of the CDR3 is TGCGCCAGCAGCGCCAACAGGGATTCACCCCTCCACTTT. Its protein is CASSANRDSPLHF.

The chain is built from TRBV6-1 and TRBJ2-3, with TRBD2 matching 7 bases. V shed 2 bases and J 3 bases; nucleotides not matched to a gene: 8. Germline V CDR1 and CDR2: MNHNS, SASEGT. This CDR3 comprises 16 residues. The CDR3 region has the DNA TGTGCCAGCAGTGAATGGGAGGGAGGAGTGACAGATACGCAGTATTTT. Residues: CASSEWEGGVTDTQYF.

The V call is TRBV2, the J call TRBJ2-5; D might be TRBD1 (5 bases). V lost 10 bases and J 1 base, leaving 13 bases between the germline ends. Germline V gene data show CDR1 as SNHLY and CDR2 as FYNNEI. The CDR3 is made up of 13 amino acids. CDR3 sequence (DNA): TGTGCCACCAGGGTGGCCTTCCAAGAGACCCAGTACTTC. Translation: CATRVAFQETQYF.